A selection of T cell receptor beta chains follows, all from one sample in a study of cytomegalovirus exposure and HLA in healthy donors. Using immunoSEQ multiplex PCR, the repertoire was profiled, and TCRdb retains in-frame clones only, with some absent. The sample records some 130,000 clones, under 85% being singletons. Sequencing was performed on PBMCs. All receptors come from a man aged 25-45 years in good health and CMV-seronegative. Each CDR3 is given with its conserved first and last residue. The D gene is left open where the match is weak. Clone size is not always given. Where it is, it says once, few, many or a class for expanded clones.

j_call: TRBJ2-7; cdr3_length: 15; d_call: NA; v_call: TRBV7-2; clone_size: once; cdr3_aa: CASSQTGGFVYEQYF; cdr3_nt: TGTGCCAGCAGCCAGACAGGTGGATTTGTCTACGAGCAGTACTTC
j_call: TRBJ2-1; cdr3_length: 12; d_call: NA; v_call: TRBV5-4; clone_size: NA; cdr3_aa: CASSLLANEQFF; cdr3_nt: TGTGCCAGCAGTCTGCTAGCTAATGAGCAGTTCTTC
j_call: TRBJ2-7; cdr3_length: 14; d_call: TRBD2; v_call: TRBV6-5; clone_size: NA; cdr3_aa: CASRGAGGAGEQYF; cdr3_nt: TGTGCCAGCAGAGGGGCGGGGGGGGCCGGCGAGCAGTACTTC
j_call: TRBJ2-7; cdr3_length: 17; d_call: TRBD2; v_call: TRBV28; clone_size: NA; cdr3_aa: CASSTPLTSAVPREQYF; cdr3_nt: TGTGCCAGCAGTACCCCCTTGACTAGCGCGGTACCCCGCGAGCAGTACTTC
j_call: TRBJ2-3; cdr3_length: 17; d_call: TRBD2; v_call: TRBV7-9; clone_size: once; cdr3_aa: CASSSSSAGESTDTQYF; cdr3_nt: TGTGCCAGCAGCTCATCCTCGGCGGGAGAGAGCACAGATACGCAGTATTTT
j_call: TRBJ2-7; cdr3_length: 15; d_call: TRBD1; v_call: TRBV5-1; clone_size: NA; cdr3_aa: CASSPYGTGVYEQYF; cdr3_nt: TGCGCCAGCAGCCCATACGGGACAGGAGTGTACGAGCAGTACTTC
j_call: TRBJ1-3; cdr3_length: 15; d_call: NA; v_call: TRBV9; clone_size: NA; cdr3_aa: CASSHGTARGNTIYF; cdr3_nt: TGTGCCAGCAGCCACGGGACTGCCCGAGGAAACACCATATATTTT
j_call: TRBJ1-4; cdr3_length: 15; d_call: TRBD1; v_call: TRBV15; clone_size: NA; cdr3_aa: CATSGTGGGDEKLFF; cdr3_nt: TGTGCCACCAGCGGGACAGGGGGCGGAGATGAAAAACTGTTTTTT
j_call: TRBJ2-3; cdr3_length: 15; d_call: NA; v_call: TRBV9; clone_size: NA; cdr3_aa: CASSVVYERTDTQYF; cdr3_nt: TGTGCCAGCAGCGTAGTTTACGAGCGCACAGATACGCAGTATTTT
j_call: TRBJ2-7; cdr3_length: 14; d_call: NA; v_call: TRBV28; clone_size: NA; cdr3_aa: CASSLPGLLREQYF; cdr3_nt: TGTGCCAGCAGTTTACCAGGTCTCCTCCGCGAGCAGTACTTC
j_call: TRBJ2-2; cdr3_length: 17; d_call: TRBD2; v_call: TRBV7-2; clone_size: NA; cdr3_aa: CASSRGLAGANTGELFF; cdr3_nt: TGTGCCAGCAGCCGGGGACTAGCGGGGGCGAACACCGGGGAGCTGTTTTTT
j_call: TRBJ2-3; cdr3_length: 17; d_call: NA; v_call: TRBV28; clone_size: NA; cdr3_aa: CASSRADRTDREDTQYF; cdr3_nt: TGTGCCAGCAGTAGGGCGGACAGGACAGACCGGGAGGATACGCAGTATTTT
j_call: TRBJ2-5; cdr3_length: 14; d_call: NA; v_call: TRBV12-5; clone_size: once; cdr3_aa: CASAPGLQWGTQYF; cdr3_nt: TGTGCTAGTGCCCCCGGACTCCAATGGGGGACCCAGTACTTC
j_call: TRBJ1-5; cdr3_length: 17; d_call: NA; v_call: TRBV2; clone_size: NA; cdr3_aa: CASSIHDPDRNYQPQHF; cdr3_nt: TGTGCCAGCAGTATTCATGATCCGGACAGAAATTATCAGCCCCAGCATTTT
j_call: TRBJ2-7; cdr3_length: 15; d_call: TRBD1; v_call: TRBV27; clone_size: few; cdr3_aa: CASREETGASYEQYF; cdr3_nt: TGTGCCAGCAGGGAGGAGACAGGGGCTTCTTACGAGCAGTACTTC
j_call: TRBJ2-2; cdr3_length: 15; d_call: TRBD2; v_call: TRBV5-1; clone_size: NA; cdr3_aa: CASAWLAGNTGELFF; cdr3_nt: TGCGCCAGCGCATGGCTAGCGGGTAACACCGGGGAGCTGTTTTTT
j_call: TRBJ2-6; cdr3_length: 18; d_call: TRBD2; v_call: TRBV5-1; clone_size: few; cdr3_aa: CASSFRLAGGAGANVLTF; cdr3_nt: TGCGCCAGCAGCTTTAGACTAGCGGGAGGAGCTGGGGCCAACGTCCTGACTTTC
j_call: TRBJ2-1; cdr3_length: 12; d_call: NA; v_call: TRBV6-6; clone_size: NA; cdr3_aa: CASSYFSVEQFF; cdr3_nt: TGTGCCAGCAGTTACTTTAGCGTTGAGCAGTTCTTC
j_call: TRBJ1-5; cdr3_length: 14; d_call: NA; v_call: TRBV28; clone_size: NA; cdr3_aa: CASRTSNSNQPQHF; cdr3_nt: TGTGCCAGCAGAACATCGAATAGCAATCAGCCCCAGCATTTT
j_call: TRBJ1-5; cdr3_length: 15; d_call: NA; v_call: TRBV27; clone_size: NA; cdr3_aa: CASTLKPGSNQPQHF; cdr3_nt: TGTGCCAGCACCCTTAAACCGGGATCCAATCAGCCCCAGCATTTT
j_call: TRBJ1-4; cdr3_length: 11; d_call: TRBD1; v_call: TRBV20-1; clone_size: NA; cdr3_aa: CSASQGGQGFF; cdr3_nt: TGCAGTGCTAGTCAGGGGGGACAGGGGTTTTTT
j_call: TRBJ1-2; cdr3_length: 13; d_call: NA; v_call: TRBV29-1; clone_size: few; cdr3_aa: CSVYWQGDYGYTF; cdr3_nt: TGCAGCGTTTACTGGCAGGGCGACTATGGCTACACCTTC
j_call: TRBJ1-1; cdr3_length: 13; d_call: NA; v_call: TRBV15; clone_size: NA; cdr3_aa: CATSTRVNTEAFF; cdr3_nt: TGTGCCACCAGTACCCGGGTGAACACTGAAGCTTTCTTT
j_call: TRBJ2-3; cdr3_length: 16; d_call: NA; v_call: TRBV28; clone_size: NA; cdr3_aa: CASSFVGLTSTDTQYF; cdr3_nt: TGTGCCAGCAGTTTCGTAGGCCTGACTAGCACAGATACGCAGTATTTT
j_call: TRBJ2-2; cdr3_length: 15; d_call: TRBD2; v_call: TRBV6-4; clone_size: medium-sized; cdr3_aa: CASSDGLADTGELFF; cdr3_nt: TGTGCCAGCAGTGACGGACTAGCGGACACCGGGGAGCTGTTTTTT
j_call: TRBJ1-1; cdr3_length: 15; d_call: NA; v_call: TRBV21-1; clone_size: NA; cdr3_aa: CASSSGTEMNTEAFF; cdr3_nt: TGTGCCAGCAGTTCTGGGACAGAAATGAACACTGAAGCTTTCTTT
j_call: TRBJ1-2; cdr3_length: 12; d_call: NA; v_call: TRBV29-1; clone_size: NA; cdr3_aa: CSAQTGHYGYTF; cdr3_nt: TGCAGCGCTCAGACAGGCCACTATGGCTACACCTTC
j_call: TRBJ1-1; cdr3_length: 14; d_call: TRBD1; v_call: TRBV28; clone_size: NA; cdr3_aa: CASSSTGQVTEAFF; cdr3_nt: TGTGCCAGCAGTTCGACAGGGCAAGTCACTGAAGCTTTCTTT
j_call: TRBJ2-7; cdr3_length: 13; d_call: NA; v_call: TRBV28; clone_size: NA; cdr3_aa: CATMAPRGNEQYF; cdr3_nt: TGTGCGACGATGGCGCCAAGGGGGAACGAGCAGTACTTC
j_call: TRBJ2-7; cdr3_length: 15; d_call: TRBD1; v_call: TRBV29-1; clone_size: few; cdr3_aa: CSVEERQGSTYEQYF; cdr3_nt: TGCAGCGTTGAAGAACGACAGGGTTCAACCTACGAGCAGTACTTC
j_call: TRBJ2-3; cdr3_length: 14; d_call: NA; v_call: TRBV7-6; clone_size: NA; cdr3_aa: CASSLNPGSDTQYF; cdr3_nt: TGTGCCAGCAGCTTAAATCCAGGGTCAGATACGCAGTATTTT
j_call: TRBJ2-1; cdr3_length: 16; d_call: NA; v_call: TRBV10-3; clone_size: NA; cdr3_aa: CAISEFESAGYNEQFF; cdr3_nt: TGTGCCATCAGTGAGTTCGAGTCGGCGGGATACAATGAGCAGTTCTTC
j_call: TRBJ1-5; cdr3_length: 15; d_call: TRBD1; v_call: TRBV28; clone_size: NA; cdr3_aa: CASLPGQGSWQPQHF; cdr3_nt: TGTGCCAGCTTACCGGGACAGGGGTCCTGGCAGCCCCAGCATTTT
j_call: TRBJ1-3; cdr3_length: 13; d_call: NA; v_call: TRBV29-1; clone_size: NA; cdr3_aa: CSVVVSSGNTIYF; cdr3_nt: TGCAGCGTTGTTGTCAGCTCTGGAAACACCATATATTTT
j_call: TRBJ1-3; cdr3_length: 15; d_call: NA; v_call: TRBV6-1; clone_size: few; cdr3_aa: CASSEELGHGNTIYF; cdr3_nt: TGTGCCAGCAGTGAAGAACTAGGTCATGGAAACACCATATATTTT
j_call: TRBJ2-1; cdr3_length: 11; d_call: NA; v_call: TRBV28; clone_size: few; cdr3_aa: CASSQNNEQFF; cdr3_nt: TGTGCCAGCAGCCAGAACAATGAGCAGTTCTTC
j_call: TRBJ2-7; cdr3_length: 14; d_call: TRBD1; v_call: TRBV5-1; clone_size: NA; cdr3_aa: CASSSGQGSYEQYF; cdr3_nt: TGCGCCAGCAGCTCGGGACAGGGTTCCTACGAGCAGTACTTC
j_call: TRBJ2-7; cdr3_length: 15; d_call: TRBD2; v_call: TRBV18; clone_size: NA; cdr3_aa: CASSPRTRRTYEQYF; cdr3_nt: TGTGCCAGCTCACCACGGACTAGGAGAACCTACGAGCAGTACTTC
j_call: TRBJ2-5; cdr3_length: 16; d_call: TRBD2; v_call: TRBV9; clone_size: NA; cdr3_aa: CASSVELAGDQETQYF; cdr3_nt: TGTGCCAGCAGCGTAGAACTAGCGGGGGATCAAGAGACCCAGTACTTC
j_call: TRBJ2-7; cdr3_length: 15; d_call: TRBD2; v_call: TRBV7-9; clone_size: NA; cdr3_aa: CASSLAPGGAYEQYF; cdr3_nt: TGTGCCAGCAGCTTAGCCCCGGGGGGGGCCTACGAGCAGTACTTC
j_call: TRBJ1-1; cdr3_length: 12; d_call: NA; v_call: TRBV4-3; clone_size: NA; cdr3_aa: CASSQGSREAFF; cdr3_nt: TGCGCCAGCAGCCAGGGTAGCCGGGAAGCTTTCTTT
j_call: TRBJ1-2; cdr3_length: 16; d_call: NA; v_call: TRBV23-1; clone_size: NA; cdr3_aa: CASSHPRASPNYGYTF; cdr3_nt: TGCGCCAGCAGTCACCCCAGGGCATCCCCTAACTATGGCTACACCTTC
j_call: TRBJ1-5; cdr3_length: 14; d_call: NA; v_call: TRBV7-9; clone_size: NA; cdr3_aa: CASSFNSENQPQHF; cdr3_nt: TGTGCCAGCAGCTTTAACAGTGAAAATCAGCCCCAGCATTTT
j_call: TRBJ1-1; cdr3_length: 15; d_call: NA; v_call: TRBV10-3; clone_size: NA; cdr3_aa: CAISESGRGNTEAFF; cdr3_nt: TGTGCCATCAGTGAGTCAGGGAGAGGGAACACTGAAGCTTTCTTT
j_call: TRBJ2-3; cdr3_length: 13; d_call: TRBD1; v_call: TRBV7-9; clone_size: NA; cdr3_aa: CASNDRETDTQYF; cdr3_nt: TGTGCCAGCAACGACAGGGAAACAGATACGCAGTATTTT
j_call: TRBJ2-1; cdr3_length: 14; d_call: TRBD2; v_call: TRBV10-1; clone_size: NA; cdr3_aa: CASNKTSSHNEQFF; cdr3_nt: TGCGCCAGCAATAAGACTAGCTCCCACAATGAGCAGTTCTTC
j_call: TRBJ2-5; cdr3_length: 16; d_call: TRBD1; v_call: TRBV7-2; clone_size: NA; cdr3_aa: CASSLVGAGGGETQYF; cdr3_nt: TGTGCCAGCAGCTTAGTAGGTGCAGGGGGCGGGGAGACCCAGTACTTC
j_call: TRBJ2-2; cdr3_length: 16; d_call: NA; v_call: TRBV5-1; clone_size: NA; cdr3_aa: CASSLVSGTNTGELFF; cdr3_nt: TGCGCCAGCAGCCTCGTTTCGGGAACCAACACCGGGGAGCTGTTTTTT
j_call: TRBJ2-1; cdr3_length: 13; d_call: NA; v_call: TRBV27; clone_size: NA; cdr3_aa: CASRSGNFNEQFF; cdr3_nt: TGTGCCAGCAGATCAGGGAATTTCAATGAGCAGTTCTTC
j_call: TRBJ1-3; cdr3_length: 15; d_call: NA; v_call: TRBV9; clone_size: NA; cdr3_aa: CASGVAAGSGNTIYF; cdr3_nt: TGTGCCAGCGGCGTAGCGGCAGGCTCTGGAAACACCATATATTTT
j_call: TRBJ1-4; cdr3_length: 15; d_call: TRBD1; v_call: TRBV6-5; clone_size: few; cdr3_aa: CASSHRDRGREKLFF; cdr3_nt: TGTGCCAGCAGTCACCGGGACAGGGGGCGTGAAAAACTGTTTTTT